The present T cell receptor (beta chain) was sequenced within a study of identical twins. Study-level findings and limits: The more abundant beta clonotypes in cord blood had fewer insertions, and memory repertoires did not show this.

A universal primer binding site was introduced by template switching. The final cDNA contained unique molecular identifiers. Each CDR3 protein gets one entry after TCRdb re-called the 5' RACE reads with MiXCR. The sample carries 350,000 to 600,000 distinct CDR3 sequences, 11% to 15% recorded once. The CDR3 extends over 15 amino acids. From germline, CDR1 is SGDLS and CDR2 YYNGEE. The V end lost 0 bases, the J end lost 6 bases, and 16 bases lay between the germline ends. About this clonotype itself: No antigen is known for it.

This same sample was also taken into another study, of yellow fever vaccine responses in identical twins. That paper notes: Twins' vaccine T cell responses reportedly seemed partly convergent and partly personalized.

The chain is built from TRBV9 and TRBJ2-7; unclear D gene. The TCR comes from a woman aged 18-29 years in good health. Sequenced: CD4+ T cells sorted from blood. CDR3: CASSVDGGLVTEQYF. CDR3 nucleotides: TGTGCCAGCAGCGTAGATGGCGGCCTGGTTACCGAGCAGTACTTC.